This TCR beta chain was obtained from a study of blood T cell repertoires in COVID-19. On the study more broadly: The United States, Italy and Spain were the sources of the acute and convalescent COVID-19 samples. In each case, the material was cDNA or gDNA derived from T cells, B-cell-depleted T cells, or PBMCs.

CDR3 length equals 14 residues. CDR1 is SGHRS, CDR2 YFSETQ, per germline. Trimming took 0 bases from V and 6 from J, leaving 10 bases between them. Clones were read by immunoSEQ multiplex PCR, and TCRdb kept only the in-frame ones, dropping some. The repertoire includes some 120,000 clones, around two thirds of them detected once, and over 2% sits in the top ten. The TCR originated in a woman aged 70-85 years with acute or convalescent COVID-19. This sequence joins TRBV5-1 and TRBJ2-1, with a weak D call TRBD2 (6 bases). The sequenced sample consisted of peripheral blood. The CDR3: CASSLASAVNEQFF. The DNA of the CDR3 is TGCGCCAGCAGCTTGGCTAGCGCGGTCAATGAGCAGTTCTTC. Together with reference TRBV5-1 and TRBJ2-1, the CDR3 gives the full variable domain: KAGVTQTPRYLIKTRGQQVTLSCSPISGHRSVSWYQQTPGQGLQFLFEYFSETQRNKGNFPGRFSGRQFSNSRSEMNVSTLELGDSALYLCASSLASAVNEQFFGPGTRLTVL.